A single sample gave rise to the 6 T cell receptor beta chains below, sequenced in a study of CD8 T cells in ankylosing spondylitis. TCRdb re-analysed the 5' RACE reads in MiXCR, keeping a single row per CDR3 protein. The sample has over 400,000 distinct CDR3 sequences; roughly 26% are singletons. Their recognized antigens are unknown. Study conclusions and caveats: Ankylosing spondylitis blood appeared to be characterized by a TCR beta motif of several highly homologous variants.

Specimen: blood, either unsorted or a sorted T cell fraction (not recorded which). The receptors derive from a male donor with ankylosing spondylitis.

The rearrangement links TRBV6-5 to TRBJ2-2; no firm D call. The V end lost 2 bases, the J end lost 4 bases, and 8 bases lay between the germline ends. Germline V gene lookup returns CDR1 MNHEY and CDR2 SVGAGI. The CDR3 is made up of 14 amino acids. The CDR3 nucleotides read TGTGCCAGCAGTTACCAGCGAGGCACCGGGGAGCTGTTTTTT. Protein: CASSYQRGTGELFF.

The chain is built from TRBV12-3 or TRBV12-4 and TRBJ2-2, with D perhaps given as TRBD1 or TRBD2 (5 bases each). V was clipped by 3 bases and J by 1 base, with 15 bases between them. The CDR3 loop spans 17 amino acids. This CDR3 is CASSFSLGTQNTGELFF. CDR3 coding DNA: TGTGCCAGCAGTTTCTCCCTAGGGACCCAGAACACCGGGGAGCTGTTTTTT.

The table lists this clonotype with a few counts. This chain uses TRBV24-1 with TRBJ2-7; no clear D gene. In germline, CDR1 is KGHDR, CDR2 SFDVKD. The CDR3 extends over 13 amino acids. Trimming removed 4 bases from V and 0 bases from J, with 6 bases in between. CDR3 residues: CATSDPNSYEQYF. CDR3 nucleotides: TGTGCCACCAGTGACCCCAACTCCTACGAGCAGTACTTC.

This clonotype has more than one count but fewer than ten. This rearrangement joins TRBV2 to TRBJ2-1; D possibly corresponds to TRBD2 (5 bases). The CDR3 loop spans 13 amino acids. The germline V gene has CDR1 SNHLY and CDR2 FYNNEI. V lost 6 bases, J lost 6 bases, and 12 bases lay in between. The CDR3 sequence is CASSPTRVNEQFF. DNA for the CDR3: TGTGCCAGCAGCCCCACTAGAGTCAATGAGCAGTTCTTC.

The chain joins TRBV7-2 to TRBJ2-1; 9 positions match TRBD2. The CDR3 consists of 12 residues. The J segment lost 12 bases and the V segment lost 4 bases, leaving 4 bases of the junction unmatched. Germline CDR1 SGHTA, CDR2 FQGNSA. The CDR3 DNA reads as TGTGCCAGCAGCTCGCCGGGACTAGCGCAGTTCTTC. Encoded protein: CASSSPGLAQFF. The full variable domain, rest sourced from reference TRBV7-2 and TRBJ2-1, is GAGVSQSPSNKVTEKGKDVELRCDPISGHTALYWYRQSLGQGLEFLIYFQGNSAPDKSGLPSDRFSAERTGGSVSTLTIQRTQQEDSAVYLCASSSPGLAQFFGPGTRLTVL.

This clonotype was observed a few times. Written as DNA, the CDR3 is TGTGCCAGCAGCCCCCTGGTAGGGGAGTCCTACGAGCAGTACTTC. Its protein product is CASSPLVGESYEQYF. The rearrangement joins TRBV7-2 to TRBJ2-7; D possibly matches TRBD1 or TRBD2 (5 bases each). Germline assignment: CDR1 SGHTA and CDR2 FQGNSA. The CDR3 runs to 15 residues. V was cut by 5 bases and J by 1 base, with 15 bases left in between. The complete variable domain, with remaining parts taken from reference TRBV7-2 and TRBJ2-7, reads GAGVSQSPSNKVTEKGKDVELRCDPISGHTALYWYRQSLGQGLEFLIYFQGNSAPDKSGLPSDRFSAERTGGSVSTLTIQRTQQEDSAVYLCASSPLVGESYEQYFGPGTRLTVT.